The clone carrying this TCR beta chain was picked up one time. As yet, its antigen is unknown. The method was immunoSEQ multiplex PCR; TCRdb's version includes in-frame clones alone and lacks a portion of them. The sample lists about 95,000 clones; 72% were seen once. The source of the sample is a study of fetal regulatory T cell absence and autoimmunity. General observations from the study: Pancreas and cord blood did not differ much in TRB family usage. Compared with cord blood, pancreas showed oligoclonal TCR enrichment, some clones over 95-fold.

Sequenced: pancreas tissue. This receptor was identified in a male donor with IPEX syndrome.

CDR3 DNA sequence: TGCGCCAGCAGCTTGCCAGGGCAGGGGGCGAGGGGGGCCAACGTCCTGACTTTC. Translated: CASSLPGQGARGANVLTF. This chain joins TRBV5-1 and TRBJ2-6; TRBD1 matches 8 bases. The junction had 10 bases not matched to a gene; V was cut back by 1 base and J by 4 bases. This CDR3 has 18 residues. Germline V gene lookup returns CDR1 SGHRS and CDR2 YFSETQ.